These 18 T cell receptor beta chains were sequenced from one sample in a study of regulatory T cells in long-lasting Graves disease. Building the TCR beta libraries relied on iRepertoire HTBI primers, and CDR3 regions underwent Arm-PCR. From the multiplex PCR reads, TCRdb called clonotypes with MiXCR, one entry per CDR3 protein. The repertoire includes 400,000 to 500,000 distinct CDR3 sequences, around 20% of them detected once, and 13% to 15% sits in the top ten. Stated time point: persistent/refractory GD, antithyroid drugs over 5 years with positive TRAb. Following extraction of RNA from PBMCs, that RNA was used to make the TCR library. Sequenced material: peripheral blood mononuclear cells (PBMCs), taken when the disease was refractory, from a patient treated with antithyroid drugs. The receptor set was obtained from a female donor with Graves disease.

Many counts were recorded for this clonotype. The chain links TRBV10-3 to TRBJ2-3, with 10 bases aligning to TRBD2. This CDR3 contains 15 residues. Germline CDR1 and CDR2: ENHRY and SYGVKD. Trimming took 0 bases from V and 6 from J; bases not matched to a gene: 3. CDR3 amino acids: CAISESSGRVDTQYF. CDR3 DNA sequence: TGTGCCATCAGTGAGTCAAGCGGGAGGGTGGATACGCAGTATTTT.

This clonotype was recorded many times. CDR3: CASNPQVSQETQYF. CDR3 nucleotides: TGTGCCAGCAACCCACAGGTATCCCAAGAGACCCAGTACTTC. This sequence joins TRBV6-1 and TRBJ2-5; possible D gene TRBD1, 5 bases. Trimming stripped 7 bases from V and 1 base from J, with 13 bases between. This CDR3 comprises 14 residues. Germline CDR1 is MNHNS and CDR2 is SASEGT.

There are many counts of this clonotype. The V and J genes are TRBV28 and TRBJ1-1, with D possibly matching TRBD1 (5 bases). Trimming took off 3 bases at V and 0 bases at J, with 14 bases between the two ends. This CDR3 is built from 16 residues. The germline V gene has CDR1 MDHEN and CDR2 SYDVKM. The DNA for the CDR3 is TGTGCCAGCAGTTTCCAAGACAGATACATGAACACTGAAGCTTTCTTT. It codes for CASSFQDRYMNTEAFF.

This chain connects TRBV11-2 to TRBJ2-1; no definite D call. The CDR3 contains 16 residues. V lost 5 bases and J lost 2, with 16 bases in between. Germline values: CDR1 SGHAT, CDR2 FQNNGV. CDR3 sequence (DNA): TGTGCCAGCAGCCCCTACTCGACTGGAACCTACAATGAGCAGTTCTTC. It codes for CASSPYSTGTYNEQFF.

At least ten counts were recorded for this clonotype. This chain links TRBV28 with TRBJ2-7; D gene ambiguous. V lost 7 bases and J lost 2, with 18 bases in between. In germline, CDR1 is MDHEN, CDR2 SYDVKM. This CDR3 is 15 amino acids long. CDR3 DNA: TGTGCCAGCAACTCCCCTACTCGACCGACCTACGAGCAGTACTTC. Amino acid sequence: CASNSPTRPTYEQYF.

V usage is TRBV6-4 and J usage is TRBJ2-3, with 7 bases identical to TRBD2. V lost 2 bases to trimming and J lost 3 bases; unmatched junction nucleotides: 8. Per the germline V gene, CDR1 is MRHNA and CDR2 is SNTAGT. The length of the CDR3 is 16 residues. The CDR3 protein is CASSDEATSMTDTQYF. DNA of the CDR3: TGTGCCAGCAGTGACGAGGCGACTAGCATGACAGATACGCAGTATTTT.

This clonotype was found a few times. This rearrangement joins TRBV6-2 or TRBV6-3 to TRBJ1-4; 7 positions match TRBD1. The germline V gene encodes CDR1 MNHEY and CDR2 SVGEGT. The CDR3 extends over 16 amino acids. The V gene end was trimmed by 1 base and the J gene end by 4 bases; junction bases not matched to a gene: 6. CDR3 nucleotide sequence: TGTGCCAGCAGTTACTTCGAGGGGGCGGGTAATGAAAAACTGTTTTTT. Amino acids: CASSYFEGAGNEKLFF.

The gene calls are TRBV27 and TRBJ2-6, with TRBD1 identical over 9 bases. There are 17 residues in the CDR3. CDR1 and CDR2 (germline): MNHEY, SMNVEV (reference sequence). J gave up 2 bases and V 4 bases, and 6 bases lay outside the gene matches. CDR3 protein: CASSSSRDRAGANVLTF. The CDR3 region has the DNA TGTGCCAGCAGTTCGTCCCGGGACAGGGCTGGGGCCAACGTCCTGACTTTC.

This clonotype showed up just a few times. The CDR3 sequence is CASSIVGENTEAFF. CDR3 nucleotides: TGTGCCAGTAGTATAGTGGGGGAAAACACTGAAGCTTTCTTT. The genes are TRBV19 and TRBJ1-1, with D perhaps matching TRBD1 (5 bases). Looked up from germline, CDR1 is LNHDA and CDR2 is SQIVND (reference sequence). The CDR3 sequence is 14 residues long. V lost 1 base to trimming and J lost 2 bases, with 8 bases between them. The full variable domain, rest sourced from reference TRBV19 and TRBJ1-1, is DGGITQSPKYLFRKEGQNVTLSCEQNLNHDAMYWYRQDPGQGLRLIYYSQIVNDFQKGDIAEGYSVSREKKESFPLTVTSAQKNPTAFYLCASSIVGENTEAFFGQGTRLTVV.

This clonotype was found many times. The gene calls are TRBV28 and TRBJ2-7; 9 bases agree with TRBD2. The CDR3 is 15 amino acids. Germline CDR1 is MDHEN and CDR2 is SYDVKM. V shed 5 bases and J 3 bases; nucleotides not matched to a gene: 8. In DNA, the CDR3 is TGTGCCAGCAGTCTAAGACTAGCGGCTATCTACGAGCAGTACTTC. Translated, it gives CASSLRLAAIYEQYF.

This clonotype was found many times. This chain joins TRBV6-5 and TRBJ2-7; 13 bases are shared with TRBD2. The CDR3 sequence is 16 residues long. Per germline, CDR1 MNHEY and CDR2 SVGAGI. Trimming cost V 0 bases and J 3 bases; bases outside gene matches: 2. CDR3 sequence (DNA): TGTGCCAGCAGTTACTCCAGGACTAGCGGGAGCTACGAGCAGTACTTC. It translates to CASSYSRTSGSYEQYF.

The chain couples TRBV10-2 to TRBJ2-1; D may be TRBD2 (7 bases). From germline, CDR1 is WSHSY and CDR2 SAAADI. CDR3 length equals 17 residues. V lost 6 bases, J lost 8 bases, and 26 bases lay in between. CDR3 protein: CASSRGRETGRRDEQFF. The DNA for the CDR3 is TGCGCCAGCAGCCGGGGGCGGGAGACTGGAAGGAGGGATGAGCAGTTCTTC.

This clonotype was seen more than once but under ten times. J is TRBJ2-2 and V is TRBV10-3, with D possibly TRBD2 on 6 matching bases. The CDR3 contains 15 residues. V was cut by 8 bases and J by 1 base, with 14 bases left in between. Germline V CDR1 and CDR2: ENHRY, SYGVKD. The CDR3: CAIGSRGWNTGELFF. CDR3 nucleotide sequence: TGTGCCATCGGTTCGCGGGGATGGAACACCGGGGAGCTGTTTTTT.

This clonotype has more than one count but fewer than ten. This chain joins TRBV3-1 and TRBJ1-1; D perhaps matches TRBD1 (5 bases). Trimming took 1 base from V and 6 from J, leaving 12 bases between them. CDR3 length: 14 amino acids. The germline CDR1 and CDR2 sequences are LGHDT and YNNKEL (reference sequence). CDR3 residues: CASSQAVGGAEAFF. In DNA, the CDR3 is TGTGCCAGCAGCCAAGCCGTCGGAGGGGCTGAAGCTTTCTTT.

The rearrangement uses TRBV5-1 and TRBJ1-2, with D perhaps TRBD1 (6 bases). V lost 0 bases to trimming and J lost 4 bases, with 10 bases between them. Per germline, CDR1 SGHRS and CDR2 YFSETQ. There are 14 residues in the CDR3. The CDR3: CASSLAQGTYGYTF. The CDR3 coding sequence is TGCGCCAGCAGCTTGGCACAGGGAACCTATGGCTACACCTTC.

This clonotype was seen more than once but under ten times. The rearrangement joins TRBV12-3 or TRBV12-4 to TRBJ2-1; TRBD2 might be the D (5 bases). The CDR3 totals 13 residues. V lost 10 bases and J lost 8, with 18 bases in between. This CDR3 is CAIIREGEDEQFF. The CDR3 nucleotides are TGTGCCATTATACGAGAGGGAGAGGATGAGCAGTTCTTC.

There are many counts of this clonotype. This chain links TRBV24-1 with TRBJ2-5; the match to TRBD2 covers 9 bases. The CDR3 is 15 amino acids. Germline V gives CDR1 KGHDR, CDR2 SFDVKD. V shed 2 bases, J shed 5 bases, and the junction held 5 bases outside the gene matches. The CDR3 nucleotides read TGTGCCACCAGTGATTCGGCGGGACTAGCTGAGACCCAGTACTTC. This encodes CATSDSAGLAETQYF.

This clonotype came up many times. J is TRBJ1-2 and V is TRBV12-3 or TRBV12-4; a possible D gene is TRBD1 (5 bases). This CDR3 is 12 amino acids long. Trimming left V 9 bases short and J 4 bases short, with 12 bases between. The CDR3, as DNA: TGTGCCAGGATAGGGGTTACCTATGGCTACACCTTC. It yields the protein CARIGVTYGYTF.